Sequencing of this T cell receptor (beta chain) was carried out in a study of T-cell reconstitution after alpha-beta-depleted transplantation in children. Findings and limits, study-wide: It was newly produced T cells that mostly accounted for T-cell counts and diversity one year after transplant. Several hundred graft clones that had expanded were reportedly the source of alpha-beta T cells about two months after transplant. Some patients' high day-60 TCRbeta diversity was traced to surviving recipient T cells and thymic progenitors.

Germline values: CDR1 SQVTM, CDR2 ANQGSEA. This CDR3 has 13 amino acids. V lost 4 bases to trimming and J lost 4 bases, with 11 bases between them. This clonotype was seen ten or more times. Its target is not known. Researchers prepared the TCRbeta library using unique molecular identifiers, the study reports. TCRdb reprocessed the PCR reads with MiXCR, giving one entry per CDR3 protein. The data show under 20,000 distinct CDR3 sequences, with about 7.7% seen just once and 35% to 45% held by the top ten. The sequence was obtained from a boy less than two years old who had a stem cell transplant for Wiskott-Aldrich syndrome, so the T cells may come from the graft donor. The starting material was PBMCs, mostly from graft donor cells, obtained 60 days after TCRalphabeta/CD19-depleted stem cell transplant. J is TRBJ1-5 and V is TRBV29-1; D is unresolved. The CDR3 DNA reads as TGCAGCGTTGGCCCGGGAGGAAATCAGCCCCAGCATTTT. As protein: CSVGPGGNQPQHF.